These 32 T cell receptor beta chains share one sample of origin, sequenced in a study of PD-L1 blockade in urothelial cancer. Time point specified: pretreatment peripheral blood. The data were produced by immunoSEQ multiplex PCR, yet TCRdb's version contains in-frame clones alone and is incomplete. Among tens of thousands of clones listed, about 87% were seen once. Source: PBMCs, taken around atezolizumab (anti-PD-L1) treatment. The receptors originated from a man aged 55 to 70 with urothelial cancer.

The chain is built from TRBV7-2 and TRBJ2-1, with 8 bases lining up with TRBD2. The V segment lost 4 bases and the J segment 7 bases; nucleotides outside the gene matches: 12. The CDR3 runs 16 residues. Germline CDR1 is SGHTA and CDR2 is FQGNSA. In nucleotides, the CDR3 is TGTGCCAGCAGCTCCGAACTCGCGGGAGGTGTGAATGAGCAGTTCTTC. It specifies CASSSELAGGVNEQFF. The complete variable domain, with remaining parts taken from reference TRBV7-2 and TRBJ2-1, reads GAGVSQSPSNKVTEKGKDVELRCDPISGHTALYWYRQSLGQGLEFLIYFQGNSAPDKSGLPSDRFSAERTGGSVSTLTIQRTQQEDSAVYLCASSSELAGGVNEQFFGPGTRLTVL.

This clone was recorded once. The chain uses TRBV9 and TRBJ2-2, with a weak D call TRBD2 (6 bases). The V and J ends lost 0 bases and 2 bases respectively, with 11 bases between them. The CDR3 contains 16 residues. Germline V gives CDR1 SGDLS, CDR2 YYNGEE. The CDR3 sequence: CASSVGAGINTGELFF. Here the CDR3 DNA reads TGTGCCAGCAGCGTAGGAGCGGGCATAAACACCGGGGAGCTGTTTTTT.

CDR3 loop: CASRLAGYNEQFF. The CDR3 DNA reads as TGTGCCAGCAGACTAGCGGGTTACAATGAGCAGTTCTTC. The chain employs TRBV7-9 and TRBJ2-1; 9 bases agree with TRBD2. J was trimmed by 4 bases and V by 6 bases; bases with no gene match: 1. This CDR3 is built from 13 residues. Germline V CDR1 and CDR2: SEHNR, FQNEAQ (reference sequence).

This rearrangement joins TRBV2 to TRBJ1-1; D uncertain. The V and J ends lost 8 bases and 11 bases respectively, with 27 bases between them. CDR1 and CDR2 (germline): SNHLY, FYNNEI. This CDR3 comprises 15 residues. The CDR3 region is CASGVGRSRREEAFF. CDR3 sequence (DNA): TGTGCCAGCGGTGTAGGGAGGTCTAGGAGGGAAGAGGCTTTCTTT.

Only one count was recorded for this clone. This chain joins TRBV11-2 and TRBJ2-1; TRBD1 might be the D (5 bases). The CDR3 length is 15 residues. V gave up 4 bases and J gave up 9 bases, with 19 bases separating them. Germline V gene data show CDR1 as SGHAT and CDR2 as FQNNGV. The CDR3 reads CASSSRVLVTGEQFF. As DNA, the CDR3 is TGTGCCAGCAGCTCCAGGGTATTAGTGACGGGTGAGCAGTTCTTC. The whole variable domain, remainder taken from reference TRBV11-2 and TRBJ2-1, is EAGVAQSPRYKIIEKRQSVAFWCNPISGHATLYWYQQILGQGPKLLIQFQNNGVVDDSQLPKDRFSAERLKGVDSTLKIQPAKLEDSAVYLCASSSRVLVTGEQFFGPGTRLTVL.

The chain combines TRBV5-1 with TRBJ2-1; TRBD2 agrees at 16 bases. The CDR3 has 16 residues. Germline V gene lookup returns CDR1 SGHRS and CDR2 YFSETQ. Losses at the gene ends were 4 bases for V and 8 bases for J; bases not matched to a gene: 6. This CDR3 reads CASSLGTSGREHEQFF. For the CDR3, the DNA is TGCGCCAGCAGCCTAGGGACTAGCGGGAGGGAACATGAGCAGTTCTTC.

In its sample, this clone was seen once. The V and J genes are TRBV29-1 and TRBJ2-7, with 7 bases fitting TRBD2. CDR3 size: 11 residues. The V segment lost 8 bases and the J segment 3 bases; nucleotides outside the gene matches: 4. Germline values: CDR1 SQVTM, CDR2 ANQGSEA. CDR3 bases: TGCAGCATGCGGGAGAACTACGAGCAGTACTTC. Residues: CSMRENYEQYF.

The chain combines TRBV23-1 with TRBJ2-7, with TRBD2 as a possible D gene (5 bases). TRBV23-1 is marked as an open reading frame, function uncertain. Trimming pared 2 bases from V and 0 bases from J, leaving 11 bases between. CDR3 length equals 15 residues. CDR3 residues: CASSQRLQSSYEQYF. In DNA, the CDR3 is TGCGCCAGCAGTCAAAGACTACAGTCCTCCTACGAGCAGTACTTC.

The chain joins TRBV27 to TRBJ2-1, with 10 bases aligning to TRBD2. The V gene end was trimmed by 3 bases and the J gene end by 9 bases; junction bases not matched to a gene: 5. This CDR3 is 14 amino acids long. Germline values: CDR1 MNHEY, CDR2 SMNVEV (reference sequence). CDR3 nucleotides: TGTGCCAGCAGTTTCAGCGGGAGGGCCGCTGAGCAGTTCTTC. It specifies CASSFSGRAAEQFF.

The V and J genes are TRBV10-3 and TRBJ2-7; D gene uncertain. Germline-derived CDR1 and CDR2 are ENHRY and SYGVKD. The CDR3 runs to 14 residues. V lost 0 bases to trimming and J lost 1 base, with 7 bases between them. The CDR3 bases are TGTGCCATCAGTGAGTCTACAGTATCCTACGAGCAGTACTTC. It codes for CAISESTVSYEQYF.

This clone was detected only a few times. The CDR3 DNA sequence: TGTGCCAGCAGCCCAACAGGGGGCACAGATACGCAGTATTTT. It yields the protein CASSPTGGTDTQYF. The genes are TRBV7-2 and TRBJ2-3, with 7 nucleotides matching TRBD1. After removal of 5 bases from V and 1 base from J, the junction contained 3 bases not matched to a gene. The CDR3 covers 14 residues. Per germline, CDR1 SGHTA and CDR2 FQGNSA.

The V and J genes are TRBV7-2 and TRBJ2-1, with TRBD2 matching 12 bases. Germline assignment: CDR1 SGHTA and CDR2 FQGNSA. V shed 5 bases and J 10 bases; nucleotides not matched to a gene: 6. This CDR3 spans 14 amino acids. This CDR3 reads CASSPSGLAGEQFF. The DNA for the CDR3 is TGTGCCAGCAGCCCCTCAGGACTAGCGGGAGAGCAGTTCTTC.

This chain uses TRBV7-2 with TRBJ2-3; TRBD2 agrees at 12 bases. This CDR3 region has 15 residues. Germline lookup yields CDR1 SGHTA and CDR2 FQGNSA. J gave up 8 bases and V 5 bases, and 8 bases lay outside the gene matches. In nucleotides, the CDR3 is TGTGCCAGCAGCCCGTCGACTAGCGGGAGTGTTACGCAGTATTTT. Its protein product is CASSPSTSGSVTQYF.

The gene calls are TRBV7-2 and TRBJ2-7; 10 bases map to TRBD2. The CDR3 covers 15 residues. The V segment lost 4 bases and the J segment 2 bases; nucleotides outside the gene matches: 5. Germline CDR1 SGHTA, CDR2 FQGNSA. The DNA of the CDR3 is TGTGCCAGCAGCTATGGGGGGACTAGCGCCTACGAGCAGTACTTC. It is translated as CASSYGGTSAYEQYF.

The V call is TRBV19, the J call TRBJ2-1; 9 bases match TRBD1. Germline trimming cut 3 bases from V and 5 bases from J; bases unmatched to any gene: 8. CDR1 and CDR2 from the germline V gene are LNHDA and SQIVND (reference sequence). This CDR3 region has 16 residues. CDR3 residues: CASSMRNRGLNNEQFF. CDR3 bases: TGTGCCAGTAGTATGCGAAACAGGGGGCTAAACAATGAGCAGTTCTTC.

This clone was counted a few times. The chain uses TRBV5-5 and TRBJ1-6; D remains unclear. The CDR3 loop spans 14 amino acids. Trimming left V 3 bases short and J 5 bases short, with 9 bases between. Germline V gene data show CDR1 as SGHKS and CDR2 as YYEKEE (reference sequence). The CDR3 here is CASSSLIDNSPLHF. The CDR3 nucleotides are TGTGCCAGCAGCTCCCTAATCGATAATTCACCCCTCCACTTT.

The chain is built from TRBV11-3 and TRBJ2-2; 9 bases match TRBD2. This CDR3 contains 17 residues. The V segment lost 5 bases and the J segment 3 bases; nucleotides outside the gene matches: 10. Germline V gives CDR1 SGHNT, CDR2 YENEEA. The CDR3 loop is CASSHLAGTGDTGELFF. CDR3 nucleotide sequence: TGTGCCAGCAGCCATCTAGCGGGAACAGGGGACACCGGGGAGCTGTTTTTT.

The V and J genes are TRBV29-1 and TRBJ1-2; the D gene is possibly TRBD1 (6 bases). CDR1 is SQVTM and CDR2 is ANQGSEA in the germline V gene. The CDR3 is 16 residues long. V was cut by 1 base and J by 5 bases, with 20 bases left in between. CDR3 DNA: TGCAGCGTTGAAGCCGAGGGGGACCTGGGCTATTATGGCTACACCTTC. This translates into CSVEAEGDLGYYGYTF.

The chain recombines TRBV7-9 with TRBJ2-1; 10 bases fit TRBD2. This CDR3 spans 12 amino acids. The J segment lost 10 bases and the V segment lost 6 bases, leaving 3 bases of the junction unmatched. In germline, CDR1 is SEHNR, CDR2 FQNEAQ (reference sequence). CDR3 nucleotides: TGTGCCAGCAGTAGGACTAGCGGCGAGCAGTTCTTC. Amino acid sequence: CASSRTSGEQFF.

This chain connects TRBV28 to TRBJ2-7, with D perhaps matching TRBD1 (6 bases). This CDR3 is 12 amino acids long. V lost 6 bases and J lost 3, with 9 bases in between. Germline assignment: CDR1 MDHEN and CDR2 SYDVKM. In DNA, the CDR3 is TGTGCCAGCAGAAAGGGGGTCTACGAGCAGTACTTC. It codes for CASRKGVYEQYF.

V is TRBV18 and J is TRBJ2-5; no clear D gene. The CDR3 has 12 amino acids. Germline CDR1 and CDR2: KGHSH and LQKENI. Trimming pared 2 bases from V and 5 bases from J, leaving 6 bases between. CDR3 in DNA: TGTGCCAGCTCACCAAAGGAGGAGACCCAGTACTTC. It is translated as CASSPKEETQYF. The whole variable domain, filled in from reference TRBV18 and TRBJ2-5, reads NAGVMQNPRHLVRRRGQEARLRCSPMKGHSHVYWYRQLPEEGLKFMVYLQKENIIDESGMPKERFSAEFPKEGPSILRIQQVVRGDSAAYFCASSPKEETQYFGPGTRLLVL.

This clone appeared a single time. The CDR3 sequence is CASSVARLAGVPYNEQFF. In DNA form, the CDR3 reads TGTGCCAGCAGCGTAGCTAGACTAGCGGGAGTACCCTACAATGAGCAGTTCTTC. The chain joins TRBV9 to TRBJ2-1; 12 bases agree with TRBD2. Germline-derived CDR1 and CDR2 are SGDLS and YYNGEE. The CDR3 has 18 residues. The J segment lost 2 bases and the V segment lost 0 bases, leaving 6 bases of the junction unmatched.

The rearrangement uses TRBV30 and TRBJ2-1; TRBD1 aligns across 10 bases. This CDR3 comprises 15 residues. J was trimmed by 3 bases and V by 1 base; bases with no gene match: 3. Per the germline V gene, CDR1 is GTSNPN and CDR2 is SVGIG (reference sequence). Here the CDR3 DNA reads TGTGCCTGGAGTGGGGGACAGGGGATCTACAATGAGCAGTTCTTC. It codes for CAWSGGQGIYNEQFF.

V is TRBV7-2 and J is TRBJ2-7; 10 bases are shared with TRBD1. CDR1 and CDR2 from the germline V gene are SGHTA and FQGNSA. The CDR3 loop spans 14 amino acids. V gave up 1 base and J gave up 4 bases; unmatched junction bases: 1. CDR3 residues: CASSLGQGAYEQYF. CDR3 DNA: TGTGCCAGCAGCTTAGGACAGGGGGCTTACGAGCAGTACTTC.

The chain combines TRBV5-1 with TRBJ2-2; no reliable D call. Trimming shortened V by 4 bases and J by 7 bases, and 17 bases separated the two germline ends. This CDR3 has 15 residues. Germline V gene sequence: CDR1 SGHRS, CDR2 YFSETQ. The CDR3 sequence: CASSPSFSLNGELFF. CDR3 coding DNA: TGCGCCAGCAGCCCTTCCTTTAGCCTGAACGGGGAGCTGTTTTTT.

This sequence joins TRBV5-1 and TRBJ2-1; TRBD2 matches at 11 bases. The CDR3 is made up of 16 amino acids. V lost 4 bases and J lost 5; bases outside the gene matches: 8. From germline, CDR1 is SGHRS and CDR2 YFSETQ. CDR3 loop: CASSVTGTSGNNEQFF. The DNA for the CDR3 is TGCGCCAGCAGCGTCACCGGGACTAGCGGAAACAATGAGCAGTTCTTC.

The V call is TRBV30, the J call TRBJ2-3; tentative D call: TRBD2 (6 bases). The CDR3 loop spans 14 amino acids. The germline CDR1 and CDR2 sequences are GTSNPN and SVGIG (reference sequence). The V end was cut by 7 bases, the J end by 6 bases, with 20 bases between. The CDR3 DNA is TGTGCCTCGACGCTGGGACTGAGATCCGATACGCAGTATTTT. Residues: CASTLGLRSDTQYF.

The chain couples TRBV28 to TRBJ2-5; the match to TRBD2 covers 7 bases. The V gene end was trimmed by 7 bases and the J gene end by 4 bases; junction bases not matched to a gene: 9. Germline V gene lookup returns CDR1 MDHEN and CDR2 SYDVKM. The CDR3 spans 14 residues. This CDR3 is CASIASGRIETQYF. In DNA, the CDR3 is TGTGCCAGCATTGCTAGCGGCAGAATAGAGACCCAGTACTTC.

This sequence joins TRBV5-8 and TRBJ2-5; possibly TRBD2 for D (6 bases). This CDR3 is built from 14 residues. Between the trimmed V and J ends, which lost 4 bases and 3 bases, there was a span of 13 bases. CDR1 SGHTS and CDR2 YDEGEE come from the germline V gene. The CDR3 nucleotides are TGTGCCAGCAGCCCGTCCCCGGGAGAAGAGACCCAGTACTTC. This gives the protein CASSPSPGEETQYF. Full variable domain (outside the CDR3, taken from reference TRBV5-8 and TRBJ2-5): EAGVTQSPTHLIKTRGQQATLRCSPISGHTSVYWYQQALGLGLQFLLWYDEGEERNRGNFPPRFSGRQFPNYSSELNVNALELEDSALYLCASSPSPGEETQYFGPGTRLLVL.

The CDR3 DNA follows: TGTGCCAGCAGCCTTCAGACAGGGCTCGGCACAGATACGCAGTATTTT. Its protein is CASSLQTGLGTDTQYF. The genes are TRBV5-4 and TRBJ2-3; TRBD1 matches 7 bases. This CDR3 comprises 16 residues. The trim removed 4 bases at V and 1 base at J, leaving 9 bases unmatched. In germline, CDR1 is SGHNT, CDR2 YYREEE (reference sequence).

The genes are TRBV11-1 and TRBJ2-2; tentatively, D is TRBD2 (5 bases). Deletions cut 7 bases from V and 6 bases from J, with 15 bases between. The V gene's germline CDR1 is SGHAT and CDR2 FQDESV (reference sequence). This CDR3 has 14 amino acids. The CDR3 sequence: CASTELVTSGELFF. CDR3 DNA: TGTGCCAGCACCGAACTAGTAACTTCCGGGGAGCTGTTTTTT.

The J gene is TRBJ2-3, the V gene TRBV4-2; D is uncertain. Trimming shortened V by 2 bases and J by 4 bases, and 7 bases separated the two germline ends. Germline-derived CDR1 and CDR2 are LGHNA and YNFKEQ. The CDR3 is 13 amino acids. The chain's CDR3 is CASSQQSADTQYF. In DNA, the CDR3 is TGTGCCAGCAGCCAACAGTCCGCAGATACGCAGTATTTT.